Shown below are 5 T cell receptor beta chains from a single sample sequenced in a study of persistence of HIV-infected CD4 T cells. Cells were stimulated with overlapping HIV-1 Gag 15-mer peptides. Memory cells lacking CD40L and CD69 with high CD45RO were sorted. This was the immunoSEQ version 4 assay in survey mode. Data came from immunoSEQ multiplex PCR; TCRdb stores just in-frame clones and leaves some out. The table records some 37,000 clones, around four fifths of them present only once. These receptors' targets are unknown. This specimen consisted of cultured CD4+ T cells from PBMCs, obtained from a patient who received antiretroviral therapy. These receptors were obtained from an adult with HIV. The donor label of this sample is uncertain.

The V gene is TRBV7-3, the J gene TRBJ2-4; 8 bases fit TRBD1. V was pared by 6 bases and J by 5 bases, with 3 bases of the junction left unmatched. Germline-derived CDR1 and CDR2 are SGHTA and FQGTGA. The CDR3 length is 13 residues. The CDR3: CASRGTGENIQYF. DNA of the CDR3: TGTGCCAGCAGAGGGACAGGTGAAAACATTCAGTACTTC.

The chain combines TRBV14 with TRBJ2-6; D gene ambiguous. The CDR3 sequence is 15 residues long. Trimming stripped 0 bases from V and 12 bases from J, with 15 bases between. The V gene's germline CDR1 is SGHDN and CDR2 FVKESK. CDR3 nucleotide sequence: TGTGCCAGCAGCCAAGATCTTGGCGGTTCCTCCGTCCTGACTTTC. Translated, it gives CASSQDLGGSSVLTF.

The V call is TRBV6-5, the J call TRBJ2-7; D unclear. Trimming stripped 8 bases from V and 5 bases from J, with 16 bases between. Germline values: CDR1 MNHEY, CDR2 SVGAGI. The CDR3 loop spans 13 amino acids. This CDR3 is CASETPGADEQYV. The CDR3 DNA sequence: TGTGCCAGCGAGACTCCCGGAGCTGACGAGCAGTACGTC.

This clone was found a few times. This chain's CDR3 is CASSPLPGAGNTIYF. Written as DNA, the CDR3 is TGTGCCAGCAGCCCCCTTCCGGGGGCTGGAAACACCATATATTTT. The chain recombines TRBV7-3 with TRBJ1-3; D possibly corresponds to TRBD1 (5 bases). The CDR3 is 15 residues long. Germline assignment: CDR1 SGHTA and CDR2 FQGTGA. V lost 5 bases, J lost 2 bases, and 13 bases lay in between.

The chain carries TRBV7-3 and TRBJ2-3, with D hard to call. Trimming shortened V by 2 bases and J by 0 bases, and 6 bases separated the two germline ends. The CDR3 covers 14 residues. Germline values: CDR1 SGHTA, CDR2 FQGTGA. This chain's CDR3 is CASSLGRSTDTQYF. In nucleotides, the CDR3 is TGTGCCAGCAGCTTAGGCAGAAGCACAGATACGCAGTATTTT.